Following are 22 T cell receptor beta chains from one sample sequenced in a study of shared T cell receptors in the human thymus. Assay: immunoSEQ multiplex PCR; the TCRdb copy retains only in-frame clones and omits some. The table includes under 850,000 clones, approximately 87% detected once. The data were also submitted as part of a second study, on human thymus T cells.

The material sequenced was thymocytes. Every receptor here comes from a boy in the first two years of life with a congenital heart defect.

DNA for the CDR3: TGTGCCACCTGGACTGCAGGGGGAGATACGCAGTATTTT. Translating it yields CATWTAGGDTQYF. The rearrangement links TRBV15 to TRBJ2-3, with 7 nucleotides matching TRBD1. The germline CDR1 and CDR2 sequences are LNHNV and YYDKDF (reference sequence). The J segment lost 5 bases and the V segment lost 8 bases, leaving 7 bases of the junction unmatched. The CDR3 is 13 residues long.

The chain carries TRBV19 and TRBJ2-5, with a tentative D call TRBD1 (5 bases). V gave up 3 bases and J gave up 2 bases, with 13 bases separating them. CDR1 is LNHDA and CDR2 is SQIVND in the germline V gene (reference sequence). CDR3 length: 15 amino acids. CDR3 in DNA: TGTGCCAGTAGTATCCAAGGGGAAACGCAAGAGACCCAGTACTTC. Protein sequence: CASSIQGETQETQYF.

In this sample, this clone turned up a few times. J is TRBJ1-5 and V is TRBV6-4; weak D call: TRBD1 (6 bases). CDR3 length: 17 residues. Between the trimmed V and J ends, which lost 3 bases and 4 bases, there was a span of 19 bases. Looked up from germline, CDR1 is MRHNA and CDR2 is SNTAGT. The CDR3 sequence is CASSEGGGTGLNQPQHF. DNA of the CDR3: TGTGCCAGCAGTGAGGGAGGGGGTACAGGGCTGAATCAGCCCCAGCATTTT.

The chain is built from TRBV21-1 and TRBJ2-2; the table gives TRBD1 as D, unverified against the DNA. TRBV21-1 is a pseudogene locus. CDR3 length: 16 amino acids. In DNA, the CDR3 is TGTGCCAGCAGCAAAGGGACAGGGCGGAACACCGGGGAGCTGTTTTTT. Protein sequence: CASSKGTGRNTGELFF.

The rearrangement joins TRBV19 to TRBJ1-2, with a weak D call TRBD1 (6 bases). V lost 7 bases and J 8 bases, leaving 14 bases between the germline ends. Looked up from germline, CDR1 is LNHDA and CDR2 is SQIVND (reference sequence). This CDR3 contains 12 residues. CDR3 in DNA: TGTGCCAGTATGGGGCAGGGGCACGGCTACACCTTC. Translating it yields CASMGQGHGYTF.

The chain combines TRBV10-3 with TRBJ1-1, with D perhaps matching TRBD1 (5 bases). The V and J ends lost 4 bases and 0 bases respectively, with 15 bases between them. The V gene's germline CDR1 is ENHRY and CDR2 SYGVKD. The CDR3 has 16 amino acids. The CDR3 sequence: CAISGLGGPLNTEAFF. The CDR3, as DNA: TGTGCCATCAGTGGGCTGGGGGGACCTTTGAACACTGAAGCTTTCTTT.

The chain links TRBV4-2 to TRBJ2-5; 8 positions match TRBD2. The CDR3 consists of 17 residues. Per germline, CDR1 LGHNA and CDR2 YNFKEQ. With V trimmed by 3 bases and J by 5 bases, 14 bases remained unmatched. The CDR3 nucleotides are TGTGCCAGCAGCCATTCGGAGCGGGAGAGAGAGCGGGAGACCCAGTACTTC. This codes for CASSHSERERERETQYF.

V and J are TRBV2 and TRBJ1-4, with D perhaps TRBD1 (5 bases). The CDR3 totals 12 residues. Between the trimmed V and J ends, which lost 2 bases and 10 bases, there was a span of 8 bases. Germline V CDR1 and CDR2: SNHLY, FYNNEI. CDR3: CASSERGGKLFF. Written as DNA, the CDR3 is TGTGCCAGCAGTGAAAGGGGAGGAAAACTGTTTTTT.

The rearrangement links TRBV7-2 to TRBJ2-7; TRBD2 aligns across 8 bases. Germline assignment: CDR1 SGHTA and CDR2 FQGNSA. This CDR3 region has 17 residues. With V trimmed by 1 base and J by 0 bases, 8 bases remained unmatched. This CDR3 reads CASSLGGLAGHSYEQYF. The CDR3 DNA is TGTGCCAGCAGCTTAGGCGGTCTAGCGGGCCACTCCTACGAGCAGTACTTC.

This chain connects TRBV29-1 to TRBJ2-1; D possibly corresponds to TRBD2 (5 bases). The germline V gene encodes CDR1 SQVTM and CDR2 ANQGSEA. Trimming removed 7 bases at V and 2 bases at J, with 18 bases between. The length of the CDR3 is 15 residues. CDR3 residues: CSALRRERAYNEQFF. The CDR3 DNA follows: TGCAGCGCCCTGCGCCGGGAACGGGCCTACAATGAGCAGTTCTTC.

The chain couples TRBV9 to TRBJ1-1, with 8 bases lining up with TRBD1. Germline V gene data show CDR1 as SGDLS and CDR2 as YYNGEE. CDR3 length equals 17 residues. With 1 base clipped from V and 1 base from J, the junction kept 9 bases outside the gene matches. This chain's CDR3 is CASSVPPRGQGNTEAFF. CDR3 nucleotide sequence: TGTGCCAGCAGCGTACCTCCCCGAGGACAGGGGAACACTGAAGCTTTCTTT. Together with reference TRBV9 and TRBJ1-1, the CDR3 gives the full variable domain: DSGVTQTPKHLITATGQRVTLRCSPRSGDLSVYWYQQSLDQGLQFLIQYYNGEERAKGNILERFSAQQFPDLHSELNLSSLELGDSALYFCASSVPPRGQGNTEAFFGQGTRLTVV.

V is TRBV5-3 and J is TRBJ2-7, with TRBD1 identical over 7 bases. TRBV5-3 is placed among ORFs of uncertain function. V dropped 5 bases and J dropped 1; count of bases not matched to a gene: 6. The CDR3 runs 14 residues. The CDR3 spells CARSPGTASYEQYF. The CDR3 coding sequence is TGTGCCAGAAGTCCCGGGACAGCTTCCTACGAGCAGTACTTC.

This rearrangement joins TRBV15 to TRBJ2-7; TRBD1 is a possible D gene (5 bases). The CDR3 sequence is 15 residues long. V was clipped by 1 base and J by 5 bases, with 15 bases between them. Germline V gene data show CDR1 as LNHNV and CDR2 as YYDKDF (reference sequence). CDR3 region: CATSRVWTLVDEQYF. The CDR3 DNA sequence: TGTGCCACCAGCAGAGTGTGGACATTGGTGGACGAGCAGTACTTC.

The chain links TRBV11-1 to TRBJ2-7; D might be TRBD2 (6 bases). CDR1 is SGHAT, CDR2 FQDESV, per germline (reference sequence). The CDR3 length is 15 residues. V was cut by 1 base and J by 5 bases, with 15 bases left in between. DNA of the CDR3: TGTGCCAGCAGCTTAGGACCGGGAGAGATCCACGAGCAGTACTTC. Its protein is CASSLGPGEIHEQYF.

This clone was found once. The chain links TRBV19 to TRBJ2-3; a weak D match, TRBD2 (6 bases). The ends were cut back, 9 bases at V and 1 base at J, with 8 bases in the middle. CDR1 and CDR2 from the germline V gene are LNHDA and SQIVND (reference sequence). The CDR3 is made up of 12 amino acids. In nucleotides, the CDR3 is TGTGCCAGCGGGAGAGGCACAGATACGCAGTATTTT. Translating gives CASGRGTDTQYF. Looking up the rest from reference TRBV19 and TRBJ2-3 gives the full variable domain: DGGITQSPKYLFRKEGQNVTLSCEQNLNHDAMYWYRQDPGQGLRLIYYSQIVNDFQKGDIAEGYSVSREKKESFPLTVTSAQKNPTAFYLCASGRGTDTQYFGPGTRLTVL.

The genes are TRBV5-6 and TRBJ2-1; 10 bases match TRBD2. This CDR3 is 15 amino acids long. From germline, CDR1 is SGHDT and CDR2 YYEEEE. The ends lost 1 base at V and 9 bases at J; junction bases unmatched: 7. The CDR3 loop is CASSLWLAGAAEQFF. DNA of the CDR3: TGTGCCAGCAGCTTGTGGCTAGCGGGAGCTGCTGAGCAGTTCTTC.

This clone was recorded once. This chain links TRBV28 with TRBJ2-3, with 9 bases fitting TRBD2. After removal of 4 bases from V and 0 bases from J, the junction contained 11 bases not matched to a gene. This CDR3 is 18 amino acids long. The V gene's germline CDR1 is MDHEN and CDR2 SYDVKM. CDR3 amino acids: CASSSGTSHTKSTDTQYF. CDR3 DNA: TGTGCCAGCAGTTCTGGGACTAGCCACACTAAAAGCACAGATACGCAGTATTTT.

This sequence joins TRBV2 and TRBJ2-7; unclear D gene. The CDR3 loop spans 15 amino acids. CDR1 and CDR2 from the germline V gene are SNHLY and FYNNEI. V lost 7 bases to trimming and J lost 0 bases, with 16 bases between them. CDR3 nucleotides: TGTGCCAGCACCCCTTATGAGCCTGGCTCCTACGAGCAGTACTTC. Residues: CASTPYEPGSYEQYF.

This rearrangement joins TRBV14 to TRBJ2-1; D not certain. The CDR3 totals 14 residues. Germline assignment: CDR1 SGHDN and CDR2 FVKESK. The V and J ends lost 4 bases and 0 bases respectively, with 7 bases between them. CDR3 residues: CASSRLPSYNEQFF. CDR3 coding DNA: TGTGCCAGCAGCCGTCTCCCCTCCTACAATGAGCAGTTCTTC.

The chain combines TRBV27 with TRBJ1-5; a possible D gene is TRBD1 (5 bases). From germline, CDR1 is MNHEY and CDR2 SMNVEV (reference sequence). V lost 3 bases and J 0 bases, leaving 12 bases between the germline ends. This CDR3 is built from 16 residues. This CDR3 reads CASSFGGGYSNQPQHF. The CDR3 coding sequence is TGTGCCAGCAGTTTTGGGGGAGGCTATAGCAATCAGCCCCAGCATTTT.

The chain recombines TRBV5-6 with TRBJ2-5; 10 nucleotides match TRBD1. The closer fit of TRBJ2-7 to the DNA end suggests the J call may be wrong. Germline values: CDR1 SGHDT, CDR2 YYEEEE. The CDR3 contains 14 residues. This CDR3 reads CASSLGQGAYEQYF. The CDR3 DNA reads TGTGCCAGCAGCTTAGGACAGGGGGCCTACGAGCAGTACTTC.

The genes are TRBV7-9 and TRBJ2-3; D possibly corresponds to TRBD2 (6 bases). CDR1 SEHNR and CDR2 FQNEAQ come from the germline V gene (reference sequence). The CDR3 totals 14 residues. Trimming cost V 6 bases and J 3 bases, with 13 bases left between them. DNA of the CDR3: TGTGCCAGCAGTCTTCAACGGGGGACAGATACGCAGTATTTT. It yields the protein CASSLQRGTDTQYF.